Presented here are 7 T cell receptor beta chains from one specimen sequenced in a study of T-cell reconstitution after alpha-beta-depleted transplantation in children. TCRbeta library preparation incorporated unique molecular identifiers. TCRdb called the PCR reads again in MiXCR, with one record for every CDR3 protein. The sample consists of approximately 97,000 distinct CDR3 sequences, roughly 6% of them appearing once. This specimen consisted of PBMCs, mostly from graft donor cells, obtained 60 days after TCRalphabeta/CD19-depleted stem cell transplant. These receptors were taken from a female patient between 2 and 15 years old who had a stem cell transplant for Fanconi anemia, so the T cells may come from the graft donor.

This clonotype was seen many times. The rearrangement links TRBV12-3 or TRBV12-4 to TRBJ2-3; no clear D gene. Trimming removed 1 base from V and 3 bases from J, with 8 bases in between. CDR3 length: 14 amino acids. The CDR3 region is CASSLVKGTDTQYF. The CDR3, as DNA: TGTGCCAGCAGTTTAGTAAAGGGAACAGATACGCAGTATTTT.

This clonotype was seen only a few times. The chain carries TRBV4-1 and TRBJ2-2; 7 bases are a match to TRBD1. Germline CDR1 reads MGHRA; CDR2 reads YSYEKL. The CDR3 is 16 amino acids. The V segment lost 2 bases and the J segment 6 bases; nucleotides outside the gene matches: 9. The CDR3: CASSQSPTTGAGELFF. Here the CDR3 DNA reads TGCGCCAGCAGCCAAAGCCCTACTACAGGGGCCGGGGAGCTGTTTTTT.

There are many counts of this clonotype. This chain connects TRBV28 to TRBJ2-3; D is perhaps TRBD1 (5 bases). Germline V gene sequence: CDR1 MDHEN, CDR2 SYDVKM. Trimming stripped 1 base from V and 3 bases from J, with 17 bases between. This CDR3 has 17 residues. The CDR3 DNA follows: TGTGCCAGCAGTTTATCCGCAGGGAAAAGGGCAACAGATACGCAGTATTTT. Translated, it gives CASSLSAGKRATDTQYF.

This clonotype was found many times. The chain is built from TRBV6-5 and TRBJ2-1, with TRBD1 matching over 9 bases. Germline-derived CDR1 and CDR2 are MNHEY and SVGAGI. With V trimmed by 7 bases and J by 9 bases, 13 bases remained unmatched. This CDR3 region has 15 residues. The CDR3 region has the DNA TGTGCCAGCATACACCGACAGGGGGTTAGGGGTGAGCAGTTCTTC. Protein sequence: CASIHRQGVRGEQFF.

At least ten counts were recorded for this clonotype. The chain employs TRBV12-3 or TRBV12-4 and TRBJ1-5, with TRBD1 as a possible D gene (6 bases). The CDR3 is 14 amino acids. Trimming stripped 5 bases from V and 1 base from J, with 9 bases between. The CDR3 sequence is CASSVQGSNQPQHF. As DNA, the CDR3 is TGTGCCAGCAGTGTACAGGGAAGCAATCAGCCCCAGCATTTT.

This clonotype was found many times. This chain links TRBV20-1 with TRBJ2-3; 10 nucleotides match TRBD2. The CDR3 totals 13 residues. The junction had 3 bases not matched to a gene; V was cut back by 6 bases and J by 3 bases. Germline V gene data show CDR1 as DFQATT and CDR2 as SNEGSKA (reference sequence). This CDR3 is CSATTSGTDTQYF. The CDR3 nucleotides are TGCAGTGCCACGACTAGCGGGACAGATACGCAGTATTTT.

This clonotype was detected ten times or more. The chain employs TRBV6-5 and TRBJ2-7; D remains ambiguous. Between the trimmed V and J ends, which lost 0 bases and 4 bases, there was a span of 16 bases. The germline V gene has CDR1 MNHEY and CDR2 SVGAGI. The CDR3 is 16 amino acids. The chain's CDR3 is CASSYSPLLGPYEQYF. Here the CDR3 DNA reads TGTGCCAGCAGTTACTCGCCCTTATTAGGACCATACGAGCAGTACTTC.